This passage covers 2 T cell receptor beta chains from one sample sequenced in a study of early T cells in non-severe SARS-CoV-2 infection. TCRdb redid the calling of the 5' RACE reads with MiXCR, one entry per CDR3 protein. In the table there are over 55,000 distinct CDR3 sequences, roughly 12% of which are singletons. The specimen comprised whole blood, sampled at baseline. The receptors stem from an adult who was a healthcare worker with PCR-confirmed SARS-CoV-2 infection or an uninfected control (not recorded which).

This rearrangement joins TRBV6-5 to TRBJ1-3; D possibly corresponds to TRBD1 (6 bases). Trimming stripped 5 bases from V and 0 bases from J, with 14 bases between. The CDR3 runs to 16 residues. Germline CDR1 and CDR2: MNHEY and SVGAGI. Written as DNA, the CDR3 is TGTGCCAGCAGTCGTGACAGGCCTTACTCTGGAAACACCATATATTTT. Its protein product is CASSRDRPYSGNTIYF.

This clonotype was detected ten times or more. This chain joins TRBV11-2 and TRBJ2-1; D may correspond to TRBD1 or TRBD2 (6 bases each). The germline CDR1 and CDR2 sequences are SGHAT and FQNNGV. The V end was cut by 8 bases, the J end by 1 base, with 12 bases between. The CDR3 runs 14 residues. CDR3 nucleotide sequence: TGTGCCAGCTTGGGGGGCGCATCCTACAATGAGCAGTTCTTC. This sequence encodes CASLGGASYNEQFF.